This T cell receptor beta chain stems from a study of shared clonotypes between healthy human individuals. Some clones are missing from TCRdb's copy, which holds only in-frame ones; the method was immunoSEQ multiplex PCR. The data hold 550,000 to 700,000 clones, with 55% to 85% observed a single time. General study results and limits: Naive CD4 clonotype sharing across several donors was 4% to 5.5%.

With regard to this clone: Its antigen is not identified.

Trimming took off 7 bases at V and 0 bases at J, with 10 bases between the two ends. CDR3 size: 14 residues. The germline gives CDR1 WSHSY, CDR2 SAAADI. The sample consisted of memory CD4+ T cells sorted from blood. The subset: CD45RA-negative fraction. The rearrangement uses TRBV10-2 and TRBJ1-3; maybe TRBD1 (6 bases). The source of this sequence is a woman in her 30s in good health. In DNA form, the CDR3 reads TGCGCCAGCAATCCACAGGGCTCTGGAAACACCATATATTTT. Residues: CASNPQGSGNTIYF.